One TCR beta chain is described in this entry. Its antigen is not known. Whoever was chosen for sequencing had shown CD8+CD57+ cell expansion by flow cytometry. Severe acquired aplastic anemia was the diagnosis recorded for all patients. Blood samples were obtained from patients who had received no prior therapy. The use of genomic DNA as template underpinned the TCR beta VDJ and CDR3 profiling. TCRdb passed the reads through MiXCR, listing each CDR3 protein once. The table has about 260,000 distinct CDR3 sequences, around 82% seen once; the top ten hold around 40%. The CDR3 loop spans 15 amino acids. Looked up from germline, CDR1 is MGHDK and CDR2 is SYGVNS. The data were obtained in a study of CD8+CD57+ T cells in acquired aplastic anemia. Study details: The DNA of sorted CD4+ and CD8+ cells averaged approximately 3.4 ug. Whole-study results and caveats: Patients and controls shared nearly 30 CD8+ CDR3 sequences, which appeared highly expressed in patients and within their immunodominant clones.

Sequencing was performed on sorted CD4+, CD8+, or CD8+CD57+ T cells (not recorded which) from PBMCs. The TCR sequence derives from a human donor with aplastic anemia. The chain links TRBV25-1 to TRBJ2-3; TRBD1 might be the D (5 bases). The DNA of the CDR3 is TGTCTCTCCAGTCCTCTGTCCGGAACAGGTGATACGCAGTATTTT. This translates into CLSSPLSGTGDTQYF.